The T cell receptor beta chain described here comes from a study of graft-versus-host responses after intestinal transplantation. Study details: Recipients were given multivisceral, liver-intestinal, or isolated intestinal transplants. Every one of the recipients received anti-thymocyte globulin induction and afterwards took tacrolimus and steroids for around three years. Overall study findings and caveats: Individuals who had graft-donor T cell macrochimerism had allografts that showed high graft-versus-host to host-versus-graft clonal ratios.

Profiled with immunoSEQ multiplex PCR; TCRdb holds only in-frame clones, not every one. This sample has 90,000 to 150,000 clones; approximately 95% occur once, and the top ten carry over 2.5%. The V gene's germline CDR1 is MNHEY and CDR2 SVGAGI. The CDR3 contains 12 residues. The trim removed 10 bases at V and 5 bases at J, leaving 5 bases unmatched. A remark on this clone: Its cognate antigen is unknown.

The sequenced sample was unstimulated CD8+ T cells sorted from spleen or lymph node cells, obtained before intestinal transplant. The TCR comes from a human donor who received an intestinal transplant. The genes are TRBV6-5 and TRBJ1-1; the match to TRBD1 covers 9 bases. The DNA for the CDR3 is TGTGCCACACAGGGGGCAGGTACTGAAGCTTTCTTT. Amino acid sequence: CATQGAGTEAFF.